This T cell receptor (beta chain) stems from a study of sequential checkpoint blockade in melanoma. The treatment was: randomized to nivolumab then ipilimumab (arm A) or the reverse (arm B). From thawed PBMCs, live CD3+CD8+ cells negative for CD19 and CD56 were sorted. Here immunoSEQ multiplex PCR was the method, and the copy in TCRdb shows in-frame clones only, minus some. Here the sample spans some 2,200 clones, roughly 60% being singletons. The germline gives CDR1 SEHNR, CDR2 FQNEAQ (reference sequence). Trimming stripped 5 bases from V and 3 bases from J, with 8 bases between. The CDR3 has 12 amino acids.

The sequencing here drew on CD8+ T cells sorted from blood (inferred from file names), taken from a patient given nivolumab and ipilimumab in sequence. This sequence joins TRBV7-9 and TRBJ2-7; D is unclear. The TCR sequence derives from a human patient with melanoma. Some clones in this sample may be carry-over from other donors' samples. The CDR3 nucleotides are TGTGCCAGCAGCCTACCAAACTACGAGCAGTACTTC. This encodes CASSLPNYEQYF.